Below, 17 T cell receptor beta chains from the same sample are listed, as sequenced in a study of vaccination and CD4 T cells after COVID-19. No antigen has been identified for these receptors. Indicated treatment: 10-day PBMC culture with coronavirus spike peptide pools or control peptides (ViraFEST assay). Harvesting of the unexposed donor's CD4+ T cells predated the COVID-19 pandemic (2011-2018). Sequence data for DNA of cultured CD4+ T cells were generated by the Oncomine TCR Beta short-read assay. TCRdb re-called the PCR reads through MiXCR, storing one row per CDR3 protein. The sample includes around 7,800 distinct CDR3 sequences, approximately 60% seen only once; the top ten take under 15%. Sequenced input: CD4+ T cells from blood, cultured in vitro. The source is a human donor in good health.

The J gene is TRBJ2-1, the V gene TRBV20-1, with 8 nucleotides matching TRBD2. Losses at the gene ends were 6 bases for V and 7 bases for J; bases not matched to a gene: 14. Per germline, CDR1 DFQATT and CDR2 SNEGSKA (reference sequence). This CDR3 spans 15 amino acids. The DNA for the CDR3 is TGCAGTGCAAAGAGGTCCAGCGGGAGATTAAATGAGCAGTTCTTC. Amino acids: CSAKRSSGRLNEQFF.

The chain joins TRBV20-1 to TRBJ2-1, with 10 positions matching TRBD2. Per germline, CDR1 DFQATT and CDR2 SNEGSKA (reference sequence). The V gene end was trimmed by 2 bases and the J gene end by 4 bases; junction bases not matched to a gene: 8. This CDR3 is 16 amino acids long. The CDR3 spells CSARMPSGGIYNEQFF. The CDR3 coding sequence is TGCAGTGCTAGAATGCCTAGCGGGGGAATTTACAATGAGCAGTTCTTC.

The chain employs TRBV5-1 and TRBJ1-1, with 9 positions matching TRBD1. CDR3 length equals 14 residues. After removal of 4 bases from V and 3 bases from J, the junction contained 4 bases not matched to a gene. Germline CDR1 and CDR2: SGHRS and YFSETQ. This CDR3 is CASSVQGADTEAFF. The CDR3 bases are TGCGCCAGCAGCGTACAGGGGGCGGACACTGAAGCTTTCTTT.

CDR3 in DNA: TGTGCCAGCAGTGAGCCCGGACAGAACTATGGCTACACCTTC. Its translation is CASSEPGQNYGYTF. The chain is built from TRBV25-1 and TRBJ1-2; D possibly corresponds to TRBD1 (6 bases). Looked up from germline, CDR1 is MGHDK and CDR2 is SYGVNS. V gave up 3 bases and J gave up 2 bases, with 10 bases separating them. This CDR3 region has 14 residues.

This chain uses TRBV19 with TRBJ2-4, with D tentatively TRBD1 (6 bases). The CDR3 is made up of 17 amino acids. Germline CDR1 is LNHDA and CDR2 is SQIVND (reference sequence). The ends were cut back, 4 bases at V and 1 base at J, with 17 bases in the middle. The CDR3 DNA is TGTGCCAGTAGTAGAACTTACTGGACAGACGCCAAAAACATTCAGTACTTC. Amino acid sequence: CASSRTYWTDAKNIQYF. Based on the CDR3 plus reference TRBV19 and TRBJ2-4, the full variable domain is DGGITQSPKYLFRKEGQNVTLSCEQNLNHDAMYWYRQDPGQGLRLIYYSQIVNDFQKGDIAEGYSVSREKKESFPLTVTSAQKNPTAFYLCASSRTYWTDAKNIQYFGAGTRLSVL.

The chain combines TRBV7-9 with TRBJ1-2; no reliable D call. Trimming took 1 base from V and 2 from J, leaving 8 bases between them. The CDR3 runs to 14 residues. From germline, CDR1 is SEHNR and CDR2 FQNEAQ (reference sequence). CDR3 sequence: CASSLVGGNYGYTF. The CDR3 DNA reads as TGTGCCAGCAGCTTAGTGGGAGGGAACTATGGCTACACCTTC.

This rearrangement joins TRBV5-5 to TRBJ2-5, with unresolved D. Trimming pared 0 bases from V and 2 bases from J, leaving 11 bases between. This CDR3 has 15 residues. Per germline, CDR1 SGHKS and CDR2 YYEKEE (reference sequence). CDR3 bases: TGTGCCAGCAGCTTGGCAGCTACCCCACAAGAGACCCAGTACTTC. Translated, it gives CASSLAATPQETQYF.

The chain recombines TRBV7-9 with TRBJ2-7; tentatively, D is TRBD2 (6 bases). Germline V gives CDR1 SEHNR, CDR2 FQNEAQ (reference sequence). This CDR3 is built from 14 residues. The V and J ends lost 1 base and 6 bases respectively, with 13 bases between them. The CDR3 bases are TGTGCCAGCAGCTTAGGACGGCTGGGGGGCGAGCAGTACTTC. It is translated as CASSLGRLGGEQYF.

V and J are TRBV10-2 and TRBJ1-1; TRBD1 matches 8 bases. This CDR3 region has 17 residues. Germline assignment: CDR1 WSHSY and CDR2 SAAADI. The V gene end was trimmed by 1 base and the J gene end by 1 base; junction bases not matched to a gene: 8. Written as DNA, the CDR3 is TGCGCCAGCAGTGAGTTCAGGACAGGGCCGTCGAACACTGAAGCTTTCTTT. It is translated as CASSEFRTGPSNTEAFF.

The chain has TRBV19 and TRBJ1-2; D unresolved. This CDR3 has 13 residues. The V end was cut by 7 bases, the J end by 4 bases, with 13 bases between. The germline V gene has CDR1 LNHDA and CDR2 SQIVND (reference sequence). CDR3 bases: TGTGCCAGTACCCGTGGTGGGCTCTATGGCTACACCTTC. This gives the protein CASTRGGLYGYTF.

This chain joins TRBV20-1 and TRBJ2-3; no definite D call. Germline V gives CDR1 DFQATT, CDR2 SNEGSKA (reference sequence). V was pared by 5 bases and J by 2 bases, with 11 bases between. The CDR3 length is 13 residues. In DNA form, the CDR3 reads TGCAGTGCTCGAGTAGAGAACACAGATACGCAGTATTTT. It specifies CSARVENTDTQYF.

This clonotype turned up a few times. This chain uses TRBV15 with TRBJ2-3; 8 nucleotides match TRBD2. CDR3 length: 18 residues. The V gene's germline CDR1 is LNHNV and CDR2 YYDKDF (reference sequence). Losses at the gene ends were 3 bases for V and 1 base for J; bases not matched to a gene: 12. CDR3 sequence (DNA): TGTGCCACCAGCAGGGTTTTTGCTAGCGGGTTGGGCACAGATACGCAGTATTTT. Encoded protein: CATSRVFASGLGTDTQYF.

This chain uses TRBV20-1 with TRBJ1-1; 9 bases are a match to TRBD1. V trimming: 6 bases; J trimming: 4 bases; junction bases outside the gene matches: 9. The germline V gene has CDR1 DFQATT and CDR2 SNEGSKA (reference sequence). The CDR3 length is 14 residues. CDR3: CSAQPTGGGTEAFF. The CDR3 DNA is TGCAGTGCCCAACCTACAGGGGGCGGCACTGAAGCTTTCTTT.

The chain carries TRBV6-5 and TRBJ2-4; unclear D gene. The CDR3 loop spans 14 amino acids. Germline V lookup: CDR1 MNHEY, CDR2 SVGAGI. Trimming cost V 0 bases and J 5 bases, with 8 bases left between them. The CDR3, as DNA: TGTGCCAGCAGTTACTCGTCCGTAGAAAACATTCAGTACTTC. It specifies CASSYSSVENIQYF.

The chain links TRBV28 to TRBJ1-2; no clear D. Germline V lookup: CDR1 MDHEN, CDR2 SYDVKM. CDR3 size: 12 residues. V lost 5 bases and J lost 1, with 5 bases in between. CDR3 in DNA: TGTGCCAGCAGTGTGGTTAACTATGGCTACACCTTC. Residues: CASSVVNYGYTF.

The rearrangement joins TRBV6-2 or TRBV6-3 to TRBJ2-6; D is possibly TRBD1 or TRBD2 (5 bases each). The CDR3 is 18 amino acids. V was cut by 6 bases and J by 0 bases, with 18 bases left in between. Looked up from germline, CDR1 is MNHEY and CDR2 is SVGEGT. This CDR3 is CASSHRRGDISGANVLTF. DNA of the CDR3: TGTGCCAGCAGCCATCGACGGGGCGATATCTCTGGGGCCAACGTCCTGACTTTC.

The rearrangement joins TRBV5-4 to TRBJ1-1; perhaps TRBD1 as D (5 bases). The germline V gene encodes CDR1 SGHNT and CDR2 YYREEE (reference sequence). V lost 3 bases, J lost 4 bases, and 22 bases lay in between. This CDR3 comprises 17 residues. CDR3 residues: CASSSSLRLQVGTEAFF. CDR3 nucleotides: TGTGCCAGCAGCTCCAGCCTTAGGTTACAGGTTGGCACTGAAGCTTTCTTT.